A single T cell receptor beta chain is shown here with its context. Its antigen is currently unknown. Germline CDR1 is SGHRS and CDR2 is YFSETQ. This CDR3 is built from 13 residues. These data are taken from a study of monozygotic twins with inflammatory bowel disease. Added by template switching were UMIs that each held a 6-nucleotide sample barcode. For each CDR3 protein, TCRdb gives one entry from its re-call of the 5' RACE reads, without DNA. Recorded for this sample: about 210,000 distinct CDR3 sequences. Findings and limits, study-wide: IBD patients shared fewer clonotypes with other individuals than healthy twins, especially patients with disease activity signs.

This TCR came from a human donor with ulcerative colitis or Crohn's disease, or a healthy co-twin of an affected twin (not recorded which). Source material: blood. The rearrangement uses TRBV5-1 and TRBJ1-3. The CDR3 is CASSLGAGNTIYF.